Sequencing of this TCR beta chain was carried out in a study of memory CD4+ T cells and cytomegalovirus serostatus. Study context: Donors were healthy Belgian adults, under 10 CMV seropositive and 20 to 25 seronegative. Study findings and constraints: Each of 55 to 80 CMV-associated TCRbeta sequences occurred in one to five individuals. Suggested: most of the CMV-linked TCR signature lies in CD4+ memory cells.

Single viable CD3+CD4+CD8-CD45RO+ cells were sorted as the memory CD4+ T cells. CD4+ T cells were isolated by positive magnetic selection. The V gene lost 3 bases and the J gene lost 5 bases, with 3 bases spanning the gap. Per the germline V gene, CDR1 is KGHSH and CDR2 is LQKENI. There are 11 residues in the CDR3. The assay was immunoSEQ multiplex PCR, and TCRdb's table has in-frame clones only and misses some. The table includes 45,000 or so clones, 70% to 80% detected once. Remarks on this clone: Its matching antigen is unknown. Additional DNA sequences in this sample encode the identical CDR3.

The sequenced sample was memory CD4+ T cells from blood. The chain combines TRBV18 with TRBJ2-3; D gene unclear. This receptor was identified in an adult in good health and CMV-seronegative. The CDR3: CASSPGDTQYF. Here the CDR3 DNA reads TGTGCCAGCTCACCGGGAGATACGCAGTATTTT.